Shown below are 22 T cell receptor delta chains from a single sample sequenced in a study of γδ T cells in repeated Plasmodium falciparum infection (dated by TCRdb to the early 2020s). Library prep was done by multiplex PCR. TCRdb lists the instrument as Illumina MiSeq. TCRdb reprocessed the public reads with the caller CATT; rows with the same DNA were merged afterwards. This sample is represented by over 45,000 delta-chain clones; less than 2% of them were singletons. The ten largest account for around 8.6% of the sample. For bulk TCR repertoire analysis, Vgamma9/Vdelta2+ and Vdelta2-negative gammadelta T cell populations were flow-sorted out of peripheral blood mononuclear cells. Sequenced sample: gamma-delta T cells from blood. The receptors derive from a pool of human donors (malaria-infected and uninfected, not separated).

Concerning this clone: It is likely a read error: a sequence one base away is far more abundant. Other DNA sequences within the sample encode an identical CDR3. CDR3 amino acids: CAFGREGSPVLYTDKLIF. CDR3 sequence (DNA): TGTGCCTTTGGAAGGGAGGGCTCTCCCGTACTGTACACCGATAAGCTCATCTTT. The V and J genes are TRDV3 and TRDJ1, with no clear D. Germline CDR1 and CDR2: TVYSNPD and GDNSRS (reference sequence). This CDR3 is built from 18 residues.

This clone was seen more than once but under ten times. TCRdb's entry gives the protein of a much larger clone, which mismatches this DNA's translation at residue 3, likely from a read error; the protein reported here is translated from the DNA. DNA for the CDR3: TGTGCTCCTGGGGACGTTCTGTACACCGATAAACTCATCTTT. Its protein is CAPGDVLYTDKLIF. The V call is TRDV1, the J call TRDJ1; possibly TRDD3 for D (6 bases). Germline values: CDR1 TSWWSYY, CDR2 QGS. CDR3 length: 14 amino acids.

This clone was counted a few times. This DNA translates differently at residue 3 from the TCRdb protein, which is that of a much larger clone; a read error is likely, and the protein shown is the DNA's own translation. Other DNA sequences within the sample encode an identical CDR3. The V call is TRDV1, the J call TRDJ1; 10 bases map to TRDD3. TCRdb does not report a J gene; here it was assigned by matching the DNA to germline references. The germline V gene has CDR1 TSWWSYY and CDR2 QGS. There are 20 residues in the CDR3. CDR3 sequence (DNA): TGTGCTCCTGGGGAGCTAGCAGATCTCGATACTGGGGGATACACCGATAAACTCATCTTT. Its protein is CAPGELADLDTGGYTDKLIF.

This clone has more than one count but fewer than ten. It differs at one base from a far larger clone, so likely a read error. V usage is TRDV1 and J usage is TRDJ1, with 8 bases lining up with TRDD2. Germline matching of the DNA provided the J gene here, since TCRdb leaves it blank. CDR3 size: 33 residues. Germline CDR1 TSWWSYY, CDR2 QGS. The junction had 64 bases not matched to a gene; V was cut back by 4 bases and J by 6 bases. The CDR3 region is CALGGDTIENNFLPVYSYESQAVKGFPSNKLIF. The CDR3 DNA follows: TGTGCTCTTGGGGGAGATACTATCGAAAACAACTTCCTACCCGTTTACTCCTACGAATCCCAAGCCGTGAAAGGGTTCCCAAGCAATAAACTCATCTTT.

This clone turned up a few times. This may come from a read error, since a much larger clone is one base off. This chain joins TRDV1 and TRDJ1, with a tentative D call TRDD2 (5 bases). From germline, CDR1 is TSWWSYY and CDR2 QGS. V dropped 5 bases and J dropped 4 bases, with 32 bases sitting between them. CDR3 size: 20 residues. The CDR3: CALGSRLGCLRCPGGDKLIF. CDR3 nucleotides: TGTGCTCTTGGGTCTCGGTTAGGATGCCTACGTTGCCCGGGCGGCGATAAACTCATCTTT.

This clone has a handful of counts. This DNA translates differently at residue 3 from the TCRdb protein, which is that of a much larger clone; a read error is likely, and the protein shown is the DNA's own translation. The V and J genes are TRDV3 and TRDJ1, with D perhaps being TRDD2 or TRDD3 (7 bases each). CDR3 length: 21 residues. Germline assignment: CDR1 TVYSNPD and CDR2 GDNSRS (reference sequence). V lost 5 bases to trimming and J lost 5 bases, with 42 bases between them. CDR3 residues: CAPRLLPLLGIISPFVDKLIF. The CDR3 DNA reads TGTGCCCCTCGCCTCCTTCCTCTACTGGGGATAATAAGCCCCTTCGTGGATAAACTCATCTTT.

This clone showed up just a few times. TCRdb's protein for this DNA is that of a much larger clone and differs from the translation at residue 9, likely a read error; the protein shown is the DNA translation. J is TRDJ1 and V is TRDV3; 9 positions agree with TRDD2. The CDR3 contains 14 residues. With V trimmed by 0 bases and J by 3 bases, 5 bases remained unmatched. Germline assignment: CDR1 TVYSNPD and CDR2 GDNSRS (reference sequence). The CDR3 bases are TGTGCCTTTAGTCCTTCCTACGGCCCCGATAAACTCATCTTT. This sequence encodes CAFSPSYGPDKLIF. Looking up the rest from reference TRDV3 and TRDJ1 gives the full variable domain: CDKVTQSSPDQTVASGSEVVLLCTYDTVYSNPDLFWYRIRPDYSFQFVFYGDNSRSEGADFTQGRFSVKHILTQKAFHLVISPVRTEDSATYYCAFSPSYGPDKLIFGKGTRVTVEP.

A word on this clone: The protein given by TCRdb reflects a much larger clone and differs at residue 9 from this DNA's translation, likely from a read error; the protein shown is the DNA's translation. The gene calls are TRDV1 and TRDJ1, with TRDD2 as a possible D gene (5 bases). The J gene, absent from TCRdb, was called here by matching the DNA to germline. V was clipped by 3 bases and J by 8 bases, with 13 bases between them. Per germline, CDR1 TSWWSYY and CDR2 QGS. The CDR3 length is 13 residues. The CDR3 region is CALGDSYLEKLIF. The CDR3 coding sequence is TGTGCTCTTGGGGACTCCTATCTCGAAAAACTCATCTTT.

In regard to this clone: This likely stems from a read error, as it lies one base from a far larger clone. The sample holds other DNA sequences that translate to the same CDR3. The chain recombines TRDV1 with TRDJ2; 13 bases are a match to TRDD3. The J gene is not listed in TCRdb, so it was assigned here from a DNA match to germline. CDR3 length equals 23 residues. The J segment lost 4 bases and the V segment lost 4 bases, leaving 24 bases of the junction unmatched. Germline V gene sequence: CDR1 TSWWSYY, CDR2 QGS. CDR3 sequence reads: CALGGFLHYFEYWGIRGTAQLFF. CDR3 in DNA: TGTGCTCTTGGGGGGTTCCTACATTACTTTGAGTACTGGGGGATACGAGGGACAGCACAACTCTTCTTT.

By its share, this clone is medium-sized (0.01 to 0.1%). Other DNA sequences of this sample code for an identical CDR3. The CDR3 loop reads CALGAHYLWWGITDKLIF. In DNA, the CDR3 is TGTGCTCTTGGGGCCCACTACCTCTGGTGGGGGATCACCGATAAACTCATCTTT. The rearrangement uses TRDV1 and TRDJ1; 8 positions match TRDD3. The CDR3 spans 18 residues. Germline lookup yields CDR1 TSWWSYY and CDR2 QGS. The V gene end was trimmed by 4 bases and the J gene end by 1 base; junction bases not matched to a gene: 14.

This clone was counted at least ten times. The protein given by TCRdb reflects a much larger clone and differs at residue 19 from this DNA's translation, likely from a read error; the protein shown is the DNA's translation. The chain carries TRDV1 and TRDJ1, with D tentatively TRDD2 (7 bases). The J gene, absent from TCRdb, was called here by matching the DNA to germline. CDR3 length: 24 amino acids. In germline, CDR1 is TSWWSYY, CDR2 QGS. V lost 2 bases to trimming and J lost 4 bases, with 41 bases between them. CDR3 DNA: TGTGCTCTTGGGGAAGGGTTCCTACGGATACTCCCAACCTGGGCTTCTTTACGAGACGATAAACTCATCTTT. Its protein product is CALGEGFLRILPTWASLRDDKLIF.

The sample holds a few counts of this clone. This likely reflects a read error, since a far larger clone is one base away. Within the sample, other DNA sequences also encode this same CDR3. V is TRDV1 and J is TRDJ1, with D tentatively TRDD3 (6 bases). Germline matching of the DNA provided the J gene here, since TCRdb leaves it blank. The CDR3 loop spans 20 amino acids. CDR1 and CDR2 from the germline V gene are TSWWSYY and QGS. Written as DNA, the CDR3 is TGCGCTCTTGGGGATCACACAATCTTTCCTCGCGCAACGAACACCGATAAACTCATCTTT. As protein: CALGDHTIFPRATNTDKLIF.

On this clone itself: One base separates it from a far larger clone, so it is likely a read error. The same CDR3 arises from other DNA sequences in this sample as well. The chain employs TRDV1 and TRDJ1; tentative D call: TRDD2 (6 bases). Between the trimmed V and J ends, which lost 2 bases and 11 bases, there was a span of 30 bases. Germline V CDR1 and CDR2: TSWWSYY, QGS. The CDR3 consists of 18 residues. The CDR3 reads CALGEAFFLDGRGGKLIF. CDR3 nucleotide sequence: TGTGCTCTTGGGGAAGCCTTCTTCCTCGACGGGAGAGGGGGTAAGCTCATCTTT.

By proportion, this clone is medium-sized (0.01 to 0.1%). This sample includes further DNA sequences coding for the same CDR3. This rearrangement joins TRDV1 to TRDJ1; 13 bases fit TRDD3. The CDR3 is 17 residues long. Germline trimming cut 5 bases from V and 4 bases from J; bases unmatched to any gene: 10. The germline V gene has CDR1 TSWWSYY and CDR2 QGS. CDR3 amino acids: CALGTSYWGIRVDKLIF. CDR3 DNA sequence: TGTGCTCTTGGGACTTCCTACTGGGGGATACGGGTCGATAAACTCATCTTT.

This clone was observed a few times. This probably arose from a read error, given a far larger clone one base away. Other DNA sequences of this sample code for an identical CDR3. The rearrangement joins TRDV1 to TRDJ1, with TRDD3 as a possible D gene (6 bases). TCRdb offers no J gene call, so here the DNA was matched to germline to obtain one. CDR1 is TSWWSYY and CDR2 is QGS in the germline V gene. This CDR3 spans 16 amino acids. The DNA for the CDR3 is TGTGCTCTAGGGGATCCCGGCATCCTATACACCGATAAACTCATCTTT. It translates to CALGDPGILYTDKLIF.

About this clone itself: The TCRdb protein comes from a much larger clone and disagrees with this DNA's translation at residue 8, likely due to a read error; the protein given here is derived from the DNA. CDR3 amino acids: CALGGRGPFWGIHYTDKLIF. The CDR3 bases are TGTGCTCTTGGGGGGAGGGGTCCTTTCTGGGGGATTCATTACACCGATAAACTCATCTTT. This chain connects TRDV1 to TRDJ1, with 9 bases that match TRDD3. As TCRdb names no J gene, one was assigned here on the basis of a DNA match to germline. J lost 0 bases, V lost 4 bases, and 18 bases had no gene match. Germline V gene lookup returns CDR1 TSWWSYY and CDR2 QGS. This CDR3 is built from 20 residues.

This clone was found a few times. TCRdb lists the protein of a much larger clone for this DNA, which differs at residue 18, so this is likely a read error; the protein given here is translated from the DNA itself. The rearrangement joins TRDV1 to TRDJ1; TRDD3 aligns across 9 bases. There are 21 residues in the CDR3. V gave up 1 base and J gave up 10 bases; unmatched junction bases: 28. The V gene's germline CDR1 is TSWWSYY and CDR2 QGS. As DNA, the CDR3 is TGTGCTCTTGGGGAACCATGGAATCCTACCTATTACTCGGGGATACGCATGAGACTCATCTTT. Its translation is CALGEPWNPTYYSGIRMRLIF.

This clone came up a few times. Given a far larger clone just one base away, this is likely a sequencing read error. V and J are TRDV1 and TRDJ1; D gene uncertain. The J gene is not listed in TCRdb, so it was assigned here from a DNA match to germline. The CDR3 contains 16 residues. Germline V gene sequence: CDR1 TSWWSYY, CDR2 QGS. Deletions cut 1 base from V and 0 bases from J, with 12 bases between. For the CDR3, the DNA is TGTGCTCTTGGGGAACACCTGTCTACATACACCGATAAACTCATCTTT. Translated: CALGEHLSTYTDKLIF.

Remarks on this clone: A far more abundant clone sits one base away, making this likely a read error. Other DNA sequences within the sample encode an identical CDR3. The chain employs TRDV1 and TRDJ1, with a tentative D call TRDD3 (6 bases). The J gene was not available in TCRdb and was assigned here by matching the DNA to germline segments. The CDR3 extends over 21 amino acids. The V and J ends lost 0 bases and 1 base respectively, with 27 bases between them. Germline V gives CDR1 TSWWSYY, CDR2 QGS. In DNA form, the CDR3 reads TGTGCTCTTGGGGAACTGGTACCTCTGGGGTCCTCCAGTCAATGCACCGATAAACTCATCTTT. Translated: CALGELVPLGSSSQCTDKLIF.

As concerns this clone: A far larger clone is only one base removed, so a read error is likely. Other DNA sequences in the same sample also yield this CDR3. This rearrangement joins TRDV1 to TRDJ1, with 11 bases lining up with TRDD3. V was clipped by 2 bases and J by 0 bases; unmatched bases: 8. The CDR3 is 18 residues long. CDR1 and CDR2 (germline): TSWWSYY, QGS. The CDR3 coding sequence is TGTGCTCTTGGGGAAGTGGCCCTGGGGGATACCGACACCGATAAACTCATCTTT. It is translated as CALGEVALGDTDTDKLIF.

Remarks on this clone: The protein that TCRdb holds for this DNA derives from a much larger clone and differs from the translated DNA at residue 9, which likely indicates a read error; the protein shown here is translated from the DNA. J is TRDJ1 and V is TRDV1; weak D call: TRDD3 (5 bases). TCRdb supplies no J gene; here it was assigned by aligning the nucleotide sequence to germline. This CDR3 comprises 15 residues. Germline V gene lookup returns CDR1 TSWWSYY and CDR2 QGS. As DNA, the CDR3 is TGTGCCAAAGGGCGGGGAACCGGCTTCACCGATAAACTCATCTTT. Amino acids: CAKGRGTGFTDKLIF.

This clone was observed at least ten times. The junction departs from the called germline gene at one end, perhaps through a read error. The chain employs TRDV1 and TRDJ1; 7 bases align to TRDD3. The length of the CDR3 is 19 residues. Per germline, CDR1 TSWWSYY and CDR2 QGS. The CDR3 is CALREKSPPPHWGLGGLIF. CDR3 coding DNA: TGTGCTCTTAGGGAAAAGTCTCCCCCCCCGCACTGGGGTTTAGGGGGACTCATCTTT.